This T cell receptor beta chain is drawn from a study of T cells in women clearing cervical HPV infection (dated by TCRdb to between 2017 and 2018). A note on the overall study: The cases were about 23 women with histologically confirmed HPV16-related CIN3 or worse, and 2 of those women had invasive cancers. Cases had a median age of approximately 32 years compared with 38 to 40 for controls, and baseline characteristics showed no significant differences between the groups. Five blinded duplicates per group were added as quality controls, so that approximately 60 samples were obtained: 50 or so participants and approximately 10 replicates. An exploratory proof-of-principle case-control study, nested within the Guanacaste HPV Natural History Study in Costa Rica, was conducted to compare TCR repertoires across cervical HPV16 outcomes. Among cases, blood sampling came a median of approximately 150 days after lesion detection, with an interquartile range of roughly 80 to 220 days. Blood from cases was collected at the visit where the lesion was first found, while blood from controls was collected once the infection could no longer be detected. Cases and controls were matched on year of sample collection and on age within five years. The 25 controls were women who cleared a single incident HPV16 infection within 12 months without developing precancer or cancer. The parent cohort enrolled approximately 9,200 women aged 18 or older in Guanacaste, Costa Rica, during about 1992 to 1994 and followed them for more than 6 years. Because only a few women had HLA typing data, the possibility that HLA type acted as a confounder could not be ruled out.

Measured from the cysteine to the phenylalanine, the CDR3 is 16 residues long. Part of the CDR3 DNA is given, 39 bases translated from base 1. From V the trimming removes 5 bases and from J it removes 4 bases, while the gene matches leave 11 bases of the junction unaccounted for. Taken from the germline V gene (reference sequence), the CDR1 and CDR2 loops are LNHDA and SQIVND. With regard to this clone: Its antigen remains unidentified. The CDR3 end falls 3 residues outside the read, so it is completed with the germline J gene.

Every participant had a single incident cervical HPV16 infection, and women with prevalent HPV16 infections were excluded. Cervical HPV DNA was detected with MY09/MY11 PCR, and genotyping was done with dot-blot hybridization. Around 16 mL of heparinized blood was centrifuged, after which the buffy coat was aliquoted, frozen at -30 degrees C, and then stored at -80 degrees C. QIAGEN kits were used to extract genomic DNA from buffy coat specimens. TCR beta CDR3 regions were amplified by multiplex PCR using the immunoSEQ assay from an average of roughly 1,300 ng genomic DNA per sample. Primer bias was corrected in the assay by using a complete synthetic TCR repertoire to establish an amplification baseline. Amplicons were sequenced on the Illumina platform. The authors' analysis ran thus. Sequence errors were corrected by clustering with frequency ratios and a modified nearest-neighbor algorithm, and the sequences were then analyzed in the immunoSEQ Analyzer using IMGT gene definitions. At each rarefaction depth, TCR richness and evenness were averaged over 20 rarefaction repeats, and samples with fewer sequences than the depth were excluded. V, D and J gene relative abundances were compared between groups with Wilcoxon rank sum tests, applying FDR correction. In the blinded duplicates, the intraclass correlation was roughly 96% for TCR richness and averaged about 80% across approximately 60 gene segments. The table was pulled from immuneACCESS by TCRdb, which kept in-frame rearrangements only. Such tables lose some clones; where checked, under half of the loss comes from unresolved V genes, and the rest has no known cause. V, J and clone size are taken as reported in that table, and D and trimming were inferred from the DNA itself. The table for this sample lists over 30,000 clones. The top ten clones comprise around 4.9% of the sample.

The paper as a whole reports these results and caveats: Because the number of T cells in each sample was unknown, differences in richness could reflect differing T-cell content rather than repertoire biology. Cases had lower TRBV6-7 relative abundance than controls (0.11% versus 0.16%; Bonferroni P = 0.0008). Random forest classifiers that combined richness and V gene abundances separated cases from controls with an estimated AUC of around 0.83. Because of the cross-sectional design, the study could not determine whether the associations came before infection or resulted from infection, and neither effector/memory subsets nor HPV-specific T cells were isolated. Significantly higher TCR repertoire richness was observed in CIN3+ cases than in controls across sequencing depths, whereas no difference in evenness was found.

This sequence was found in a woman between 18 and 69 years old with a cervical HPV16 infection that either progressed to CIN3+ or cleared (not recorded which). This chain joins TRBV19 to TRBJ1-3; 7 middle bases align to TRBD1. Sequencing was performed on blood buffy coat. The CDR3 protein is CASSGGDRVSGNTIYF. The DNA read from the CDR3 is TGTGCCAGTAGTGGAGGAGACAGGGTGTCCGGAAACACC.